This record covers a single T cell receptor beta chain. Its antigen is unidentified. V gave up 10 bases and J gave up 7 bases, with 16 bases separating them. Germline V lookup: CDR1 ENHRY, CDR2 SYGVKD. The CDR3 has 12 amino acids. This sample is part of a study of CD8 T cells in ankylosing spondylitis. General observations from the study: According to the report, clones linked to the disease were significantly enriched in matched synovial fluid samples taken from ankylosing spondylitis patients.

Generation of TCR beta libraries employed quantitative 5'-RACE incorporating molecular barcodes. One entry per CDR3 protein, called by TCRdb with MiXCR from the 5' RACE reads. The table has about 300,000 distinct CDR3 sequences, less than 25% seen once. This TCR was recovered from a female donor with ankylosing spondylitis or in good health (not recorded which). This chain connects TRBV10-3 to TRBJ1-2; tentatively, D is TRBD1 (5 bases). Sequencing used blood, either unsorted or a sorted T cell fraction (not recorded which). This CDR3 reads CATGIQGGGYTF. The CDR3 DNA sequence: TGTGCCACCGGGATTCAGGGCGGTGGCTACACCTTC.